This T cell receptor (beta chain) emerged from a study of tumor-infiltrating lymphocytes in primary liver carcinoma. Broader study findings: Only around 8-25% of top clones occurred in all five tumor regions.

Unmatched junction bases numbered 14, after V lost 7 bases and J lost 5 bases. The CDR3 is 15 amino acids. A constant-region primer served to make TCR beta cDNA from roughly 500 ng total RNA. Library construction for TCR beta comprised three nested multiplex PCR rounds performed with slightly modified ARM-PCR. The first two PCR rounds used TRBV1-TRBV30 forward primers with a C-beta reverse primer, 9 to 10 cycles each. TCRdb re-called the multiplex PCR reads with MiXCR, one entry per CDR3 protein. The repertoire consists of around 71,000 distinct CDR3 sequences, with about 70% occurring once and the leading ten covering approximately 15%. Joint extraction of RNA and DNA used about 17-31 mg of bulk tissue that was unsorted. In every tumor sample, viable tumor cells made up over 85%. This clonotype appeared once. Its cognate antigen is unknown.

The clonotype was recovered from a woman in her sixties with primary liver carcinoma and hepatitis B virus infection. Sample: liver tumor tissue from sampling region 4. Noted subset: tumor region T4, right-lateral pole. This chain joins TRBV12-3 or TRBV12-4 and TRBJ2-7; 7 positions match TRBD2. In DNA, the CDR3 is TGTGCCAGCAACCGAGAAACGGGAGGTCGGAACGAGCAGTACTTC. This codes for CASNRETGGRNEQYF.